This T cell receptor (beta chain) is from a study of siplizumab effects on memory and regulatory T cells. Study results and limitations: In unstimulated cells, naive T cells appeared more diverse than memory T cells and seemed major alloresponse contributors. No more than a minor fraction of alloreactive clones could be traced back to unstimulated subsets.

Germline CDR1 reads SGHVS; CDR2 reads FQNEAQ. V lost 5 bases and J lost 2, with 8 bases in between. This CDR3 region has 13 residues. Here immunoSEQ multiplex PCR was the method, and the copy in TCRdb shows in-frame clones only, minus some. The sample holds more than 85,000 clones, around 93% seen once. About this clone itself: Its target is unknown.

This rearrangement joins TRBV7-8 to TRBJ2-3; D unresolved. The specimen was CD4+ T cells sorted from blood. The source is a human donor in good health. DNA of the CDR3: TGTGCCAGCAGCACACGATACACAGATACGCAGTATTTT. It codes for CASSTRYTDTQYF.